These 10 T cell receptor beta chains were all obtained from the same sample, sequenced in a study of breast tumors, draining lymph nodes, adjacent tissues. Breast cancer patients provided tissue from their axillary draining lymph nodes. TCRdb passed the multiplex PCR reads through MiXCR, listing each CDR3 protein once. The sample shows roughly 130,000 distinct CDR3 sequences, 15% to 20% of them seen only once. Sequencing was performed on axillary lymph node tissue. Receptor source: a female donor with breast cancer. Some clones in this sample may be carry-over from other donors' samples.

This clonotype appeared many times. An end of the junction does not agree with germline; a read error may underlie this. This chain joins TRBV7-2 and TRBJ2-7; the match to TRBD2 covers 10 bases. CDR1 is SGHTA, CDR2 FQGNSA, per germline. The CDR3 has 13 residues. DNA for the CDR3: TGTGCCAGCAGCTTAAGTAGCGGGGGGCCTTTCCACTTC. It yields the protein CASSLSSGGPFHF.

The chain joins TRBV28 to TRBJ1-2; 9 nucleotides match TRBD1. V shed 3 bases, J shed 8 bases, and the junction held 4 bases outside the gene matches. Germline loops: CDR1 MDHEN, CDR2 SYDVKM. CDR3 size: 13 residues. The CDR3 DNA reads as TGTGCCAGCAGTTTCCGGGACAGGGTGGGCTACACCTTC. Translation gives CASSFRDRVGYTF.

Concerning this clonotype itself: With a much larger clone just one base away, this may be a read error. The chain carries TRBV6-1 and TRBJ1-5; D may be TRBD1 (6 bases). The ends were cut back, 7 bases at V and 5 bases at J, with 12 bases in the middle. The CDR3 extends over 13 amino acids. Germline V gene sequence: CDR1 MNHNS, CDR2 SASEGT. In DNA form, the CDR3 reads TGTGCCAGCAACCTACAGGGTGATCAGCCCCAGCATTTT. Its protein is CASNLQGDQPQHF.

About this clonotype: It may be a read error: a sequence one base away is much more abundant. No conserved phenylalanine or tryptophan ends this CDR3, so it is likely a read error. The V call is TRBV7-6, the J call TRBJ2-7; possible D gene TRBD2, 6 bases. CDR3 size: 14 residues. Trimming took off 9 bases at V and 2 bases at J, with 17 bases between the two ends. CDR1 and CDR2 from the germline V gene are SGHVS and FNYEAQ. CDR3 region: CARRTLRGTYEQYL. For the CDR3, the DNA is TGTGCCAGACGGACCCTTCGGGGGACCTACGAGCAGTACCTC.

This clonotype was picked up many times. The rearrangement uses TRBV5-4 and TRBJ2-7; D is perhaps TRBD1 (6 bases). The CDR3 sequence is 13 residues long. With 3 bases removed from V and 3 bases from J, the gap between germline ends came to 10 bases. Germline assignment: CDR1 SGHNT and CDR2 YYREEE (reference sequence). Written as DNA, the CDR3 is TGTGCCAGCAGCTCCCCAGGGGACTACGAGCAGTACTTC. As protein: CASSSPGDYEQYF.

Of note for this clonotype: Just one base apart from a much larger clone, this may be a read error. The chain joins TRBV5-5 to TRBJ1-4, with unresolved D. CDR1 and CDR2 from the germline V gene are SGHKS and YYEKEE (reference sequence). The CDR3 extends over 15 amino acids. CDR3 DNA: TGCGCCAGCAGATTTTCAGAGACACCTAGTGAAAAACTGTTTTTT. Its translation is CASRFSETPSEKLFF.

Many counts were recorded for this clonotype. The CDR3 sequence is CASSFADSNQPQHF. CDR3 sequence (DNA): TGTGCCAGCAGCTTCGCCGATAGCAATCAGCCCCAGCATTTT. The chain has TRBV7-9 and TRBJ1-5, with unresolved D. The CDR3 consists of 14 residues. Germline V gene data show CDR1 as SEHNR and CDR2 as FQNEAQ (reference sequence). Trimming cost V 3 bases and J 0 bases, with 6 bases left between them. Filled out from reference TRBV7-9 and TRBJ1-5, the complete variable domain reads DTGVSQNPRHKITKRGQNVTFRCDPISEHNRLYWYRQTLGQGPEFLTYFQNEAQLEKSRLLSDRFSAERPKGSFSTLEIQRTEQGDSAMYLCASSFADSNQPQHFGDGTRLSIL.

Many counts were recorded for this clonotype. This chain's CDR3 is CASSRGTATYEQYF. The DNA of the CDR3 is TGTGCCAGCAGCCGGGGGACAGCAACCTACGAGCAGTACTTC. The chain joins TRBV3-1 to TRBJ2-7, with 7 bases identical to TRBD1. Germline-derived CDR1 and CDR2 are LGHDT and YNNKEL (reference sequence). Germline trimming cut 4 bases from V and 2 bases from J; bases unmatched to any gene: 5. The CDR3 sequence is 14 residues long.

To note about this clonotype: A read error may explain this, as a much larger clone is one base away. The chain carries TRBV30 and TRBJ1-5; the D is unclear. The V gene's germline CDR1 is GTSNPN and CDR2 SVGIG (reference sequence). The CDR3 is 11 residues long. The CDR3 sequence: CAWGRNRPQHF. The DNA of the CDR3 is TGTGCCTGGGGCAGAAATCGGCCCCAGCATTTT.

This clonotype was recorded many times. The chain recombines TRBV18 with TRBJ1-4; D uncertain. V was trimmed by 3 bases and J by 6 bases, leaving 14 bases between them. CDR3 length: 15 residues. Germline-derived CDR1 and CDR2 are KGHSH and LQKENI. For the CDR3, the DNA is TGTGCCAGCTCACCCCGGGCAGCCACGGATGAAAAACTGTTTTTT. It specifies CASSPRAATDEKLFF.